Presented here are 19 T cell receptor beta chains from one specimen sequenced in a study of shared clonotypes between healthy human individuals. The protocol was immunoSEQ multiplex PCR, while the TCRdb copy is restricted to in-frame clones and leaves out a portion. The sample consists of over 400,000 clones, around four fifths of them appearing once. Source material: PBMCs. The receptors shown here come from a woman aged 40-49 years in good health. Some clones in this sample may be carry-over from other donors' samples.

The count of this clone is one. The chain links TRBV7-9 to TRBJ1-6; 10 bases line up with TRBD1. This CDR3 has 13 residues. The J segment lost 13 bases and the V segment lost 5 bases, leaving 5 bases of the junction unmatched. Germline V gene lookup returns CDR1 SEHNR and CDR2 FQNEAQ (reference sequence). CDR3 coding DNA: TGTGCCAGCAGCGTGACAGGGGGCGCGCCCCTCCACTTT. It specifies CASSVTGGAPLHF.

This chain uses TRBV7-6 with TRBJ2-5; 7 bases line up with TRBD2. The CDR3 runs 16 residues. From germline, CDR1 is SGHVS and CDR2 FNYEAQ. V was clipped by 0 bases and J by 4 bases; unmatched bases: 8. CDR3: CASSLADRERGETQYF. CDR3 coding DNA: TGTGCCAGCAGCTTAGCGGATCGGGAGCGGGGAGAGACCCAGTACTTC.

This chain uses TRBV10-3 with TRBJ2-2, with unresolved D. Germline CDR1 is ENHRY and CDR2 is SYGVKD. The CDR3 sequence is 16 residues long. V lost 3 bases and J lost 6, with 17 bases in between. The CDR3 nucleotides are TGTGCCATCAGTGATAAAACGAGAAGAGCCTCCGGGGAGCTGTTTTTT. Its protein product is CAISDKTRRASGELFF.

DNA for the CDR3: TGTGCCAGCAGTGAAGAGGGGACAGGACTCCGGGAGCAGTACTTC. This sequence encodes CASSEEGTGLREQYF. The chain couples TRBV6-1 to TRBJ2-5; 8 bases agree with TRBD1. The V gene's germline CDR1 is MNHNS and CDR2 SASEGT. Trimming removed 1 base from V and 11 bases from J; junction bases left unmatched: 12. The CDR3 length is 15 residues.

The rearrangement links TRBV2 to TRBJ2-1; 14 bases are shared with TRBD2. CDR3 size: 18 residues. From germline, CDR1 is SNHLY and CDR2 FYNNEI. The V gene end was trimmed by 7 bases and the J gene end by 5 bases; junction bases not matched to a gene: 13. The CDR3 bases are TGTGCCAGCACCGGGACTAGCGGGAGTCTAGGAGCGAACAATGAGCAGTTCTTC. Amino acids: CASTGTSGSLGANNEQFF.

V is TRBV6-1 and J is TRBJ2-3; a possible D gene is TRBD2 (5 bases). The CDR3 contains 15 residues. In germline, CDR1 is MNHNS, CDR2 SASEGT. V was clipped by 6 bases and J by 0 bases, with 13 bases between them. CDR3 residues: CASSAEATSTDTQYF. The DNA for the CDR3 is TGTGCCAGCAGCGCGGAGGCGACTAGCACAGATACGCAGTATTTT.

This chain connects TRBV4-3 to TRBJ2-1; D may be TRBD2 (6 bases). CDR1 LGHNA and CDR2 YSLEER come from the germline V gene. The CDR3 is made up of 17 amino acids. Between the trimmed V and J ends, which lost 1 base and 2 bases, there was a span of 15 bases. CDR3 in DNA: TGCGCCAGCAGCCAAGCCCAAGGGGTAGCGGCCTACAATGAGCAGTTCTTC. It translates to CASSQAQGVAAYNEQFF.

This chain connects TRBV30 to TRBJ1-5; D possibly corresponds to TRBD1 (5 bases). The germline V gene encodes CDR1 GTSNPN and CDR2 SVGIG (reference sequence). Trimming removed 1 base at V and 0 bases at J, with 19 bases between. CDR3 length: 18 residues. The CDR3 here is CAWSGPDRSFYSNQPQHF. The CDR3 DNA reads TGTGCCTGGAGTGGACCCGACAGATCCTTTTATAGCAATCAGCCCCAGCATTTT.

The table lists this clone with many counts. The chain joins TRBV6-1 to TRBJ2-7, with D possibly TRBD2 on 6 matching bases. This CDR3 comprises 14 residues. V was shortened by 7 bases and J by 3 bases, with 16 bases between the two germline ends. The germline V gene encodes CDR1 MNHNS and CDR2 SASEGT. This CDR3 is CASTRTGTHYEQYF. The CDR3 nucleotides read TGTGCCAGCACCCGAACCGGGACTCACTACGAGCAGTACTTC.

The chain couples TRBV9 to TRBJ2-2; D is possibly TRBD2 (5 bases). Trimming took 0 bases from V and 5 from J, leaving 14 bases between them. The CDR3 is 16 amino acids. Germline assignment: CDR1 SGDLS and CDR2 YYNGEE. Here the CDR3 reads CASSVATGLGTGELFF. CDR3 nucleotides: TGTGCCAGCAGCGTAGCTACGGGGTTGGGAACCGGGGAGCTGTTTTTT. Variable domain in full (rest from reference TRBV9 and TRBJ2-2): DSGVTQTPKHLITATGQRVTLRCSPRSGDLSVYWYQQSLDQGLQFLIQYYNGEERAKGNILERFSAQQFPDLHSELNLSSLELGDSALYFCASSVATGLGTGELFFGEGSRLTVL.

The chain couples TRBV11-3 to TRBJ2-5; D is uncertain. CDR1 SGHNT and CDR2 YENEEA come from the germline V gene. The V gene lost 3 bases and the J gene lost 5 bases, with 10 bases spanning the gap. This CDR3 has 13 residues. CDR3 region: CASSFTSLETQYF. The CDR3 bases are TGTGCCAGCAGCTTTACGTCCCTTGAGACCCAGTACTTC.

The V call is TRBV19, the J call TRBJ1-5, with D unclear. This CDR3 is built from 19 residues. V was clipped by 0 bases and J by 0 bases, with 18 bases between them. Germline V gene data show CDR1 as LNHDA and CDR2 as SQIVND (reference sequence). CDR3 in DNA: TGTGCCAGTAGTATAGATCTGAGAGATGCGGTTTATAGCAATCAGCCCCAGCATTTT. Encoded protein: CASSIDLRDAVYSNQPQHF.

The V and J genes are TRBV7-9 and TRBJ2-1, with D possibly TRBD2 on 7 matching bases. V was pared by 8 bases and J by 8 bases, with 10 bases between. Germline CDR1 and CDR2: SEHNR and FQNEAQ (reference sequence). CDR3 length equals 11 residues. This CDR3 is CASPGGHEQFF. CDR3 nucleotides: TGTGCCAGCCCGGGGGGCCATGAGCAGTTCTTC.

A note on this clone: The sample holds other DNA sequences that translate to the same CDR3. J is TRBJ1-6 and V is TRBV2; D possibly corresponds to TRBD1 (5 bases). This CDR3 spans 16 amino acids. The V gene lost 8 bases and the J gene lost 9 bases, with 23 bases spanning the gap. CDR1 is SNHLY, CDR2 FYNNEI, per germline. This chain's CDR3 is CASAVGEGESGSPLHF. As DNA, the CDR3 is TGTGCCAGCGCTGTCGGGGAAGGGGAGTCAGGTTCACCCCTCCACTTT.

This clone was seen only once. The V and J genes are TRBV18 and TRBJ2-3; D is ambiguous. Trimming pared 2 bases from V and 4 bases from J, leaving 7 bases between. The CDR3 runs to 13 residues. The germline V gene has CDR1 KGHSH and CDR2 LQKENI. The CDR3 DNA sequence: TGTGCCAGCTCACCAATGGGGTCAGATACGCAGTATTTT. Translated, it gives CASSPMGSDTQYF.

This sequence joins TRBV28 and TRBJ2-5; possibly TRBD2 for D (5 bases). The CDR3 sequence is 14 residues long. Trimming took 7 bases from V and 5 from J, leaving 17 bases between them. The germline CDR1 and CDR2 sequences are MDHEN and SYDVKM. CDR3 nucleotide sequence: TGTGCCAGCACCTCATTGGAGAGAGGGGAGACCCAGTACTTC. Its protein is CASTSLERGETQYF.

CDR3 sequence reads: CASSERRQPRDTQYF. The CDR3 DNA reads as TGTGCCAGCAGTGAAAGGAGGCAGCCCAGGGATACGCAGTATTTT. The chain carries TRBV6-1 and TRBJ2-3, with a weak D call TRBD2 (5 bases). The CDR3 consists of 15 residues. The ends were cut back, 2 bases at V and 6 bases at J, with 15 bases in the middle. Per the germline V gene, CDR1 is MNHNS and CDR2 is SASEGT.

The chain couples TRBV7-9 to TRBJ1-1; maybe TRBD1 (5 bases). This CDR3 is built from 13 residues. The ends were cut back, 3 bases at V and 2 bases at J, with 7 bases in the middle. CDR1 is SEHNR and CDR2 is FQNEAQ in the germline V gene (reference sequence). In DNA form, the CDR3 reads TGTGCCAGCAGCTTCAGGGTCAACACTGAAGCTTTCTTT. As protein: CASSFRVNTEAFF.

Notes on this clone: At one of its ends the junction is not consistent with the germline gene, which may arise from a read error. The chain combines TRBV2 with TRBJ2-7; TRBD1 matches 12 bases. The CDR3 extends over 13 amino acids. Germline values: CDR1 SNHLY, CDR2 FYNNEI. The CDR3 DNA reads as TGTGCCAGCAGTGTTGGGACAGGGGGCAGGGACGACTTC. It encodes CASSVGTGGRDDF.